The rows below give T cell receptor beta chains drawn from one sample of a study of T cell responses to AZD1222 COVID-19 vaccine. The assay was immunoSEQ multiplex PCR, and TCRdb's table has in-frame clones only and misses some. The sample includes more than 150,000 clones, 80% to 90% of them seen just once. Material: peripheral blood, obtained on day 0 of AZD1222 vaccination. The receptors shown here come from an adult in good health. CDR3s include the opening cysteine and the closing phenylalanine or tryptophan. Each record gives: D gene, V gene, J gene, clone size, CDR3 protein, CDR3 DNA. A D gene is named only where the DNA matches it firmly. Size values are once, few and many counts, or a class for expanded clones, and some rows have none.

D gene: TRBD1; V gene: TRBV2; J gene: TRBJ2-2; clone size: few; CDR3 protein: CASSEQGAENGELFF; CDR3 DNA: TGTGCCAGCAGCGAGCAGGGGGCTGAGAACGGGGAGCTGTTTTTT
D gene: .; V gene: TRBV6-1; J gene: TRBJ1-2; clone size: .; CDR3 protein: CASSEGTDNYGYTF; CDR3 DNA: TGTGCCAGCAGTGAAGGGACGGATAACTATGGCTACACCTTC
D gene: TRBD2; V gene: TRBV9; J gene: TRBJ2-1; clone size: .; CDR3 protein: CASSVVLAGMYNEQFF; CDR3 DNA: TGTGCCAGCAGCGTAGTACTAGCGGGGATGTACAATGAGCAGTTCTTC
D gene: TRBD1; V gene: TRBV10-3; J gene: TRBJ1-2; clone size: .; CDR3 protein: CAIGGTGGDYGYTF; CDR3 DNA: TGTGCCATTGGGGGGACAGGGGGTGACTATGGCTACACCTTC
D gene: .; V gene: TRBV10-1; J gene: TRBJ1-3; clone size: few; CDR3 protein: CASSDPGKSGNTIYF; CDR3 DNA: TGCGCCAGCAGTGATCCGGGAAAGTCGGGAAACACCATATATTTT
D gene: TRBD1; V gene: TRBV11-2; J gene: TRBJ1-1; clone size: .; CDR3 protein: CASSRQGANEAFF; CDR3 DNA: TGTGCCAGCTCCCGACAGGGGGCGAATGAAGCTTTCTTT
D gene: .; V gene: TRBV20-1; J gene: TRBJ2-1; clone size: once; CDR3 protein: CSASEASASSYNEQFF; CDR3 DNA: TGCAGTGCTAGTGAGGCTAGCGCGAGCTCCTACAATGAGCAGTTCTTC
D gene: TRBD2; V gene: TRBV2; J gene: TRBJ2-1; clone size: .; CDR3 protein: CAASSAGVFVGNEQFF; CDR3 DNA: TGTGCAGCGTCCTCAGCGGGAGTATTTGTCGGGAATGAGCAGTTCTTC
D gene: .; V gene: TRBV2; J gene: TRBJ2-2; clone size: .; CDR3 protein: CASRSGTLNTGELFF; CDR3 DNA: TGTGCCAGCAGGTCCGGGACACTCAACACCGGGGAGCTGTTTTTT
D gene: .; V gene: TRBV7-6; J gene: TRBJ2-1; clone size: .; CDR3 protein: CASSHLWDAEQFF; CDR3 DNA: TGTGCCAGCTCCCACCTTTGGGACGCCGAGCAGTTCTTC
D gene: .; V gene: TRBV7-3; J gene: TRBJ2-1; clone size: .; CDR3 protein: CASSLNEGAYNEQFF; CDR3 DNA: TGTGCCAGCAGCTTAAATGAGGGGGCCTACAATGAGCAGTTCTTC
D gene: .; V gene: TRBV28; J gene: TRBJ1-2; clone size: .; CDR3 protein: CASSPQRNYGYTF; CDR3 DNA: TGTGCCAGCAGTCCACAGAGGAACTATGGCTACACCTTC
D gene: .; V gene: TRBV10-1; J gene: TRBJ1-6; clone size: .; CDR3 protein: CASSESRVRSYNSPLHF; CDR3 DNA: TGCGCCAGCAGTGAGTCCAGGGTGCGATCCTATAATTCACCCCTCCACTTT
D gene: .; V gene: TRBV7-2; J gene: TRBJ1-3; clone size: .; CDR3 protein: CASSPQGSGNTIYF; CDR3 DNA: TGTGCCAGCAGCCCCCAGGGTTCTGGAAACACCATATATTTT
D gene: .; V gene: TRBV11-3; J gene: TRBJ2-3; clone size: .; CDR3 protein: CASSFGLSGPSRDTQYF; CDR3 DNA: TGTGCCAGCAGCTTCGGTCTTAGCGGACCAAGTAGAGATACGCAGTATTTT
D gene: .; V gene: TRBV3-1/TRBV3-2; J gene: TRBJ1-6; clone size: .; CDR3 protein: CASSQPNSPLHF; CDR3 DNA: TGTGCCAGCAGCCAACCTAATTCACCCCTCCACTTT
D gene: .; V gene: TRBV7-2; J gene: TRBJ1-5; clone size: .; CDR3 protein: CASSAQKYQPQHF; CDR3 DNA: TGTGCCAGCAGCGCGCAAAAATATCAGCCCCAGCATTTT
D gene: .; V gene: TRBV11-2; J gene: TRBJ2-3; clone size: .; CDR3 protein: CASSSNFLASADTQYF; CDR3 DNA: TGTGCCAGCAGCTCAAATTTCCTAGCTTCCGCAGATACGCAGTATTTT
D gene: .; V gene: TRBV3-1/TRBV3-2; J gene: TRBJ1-2; clone size: few; CDR3 protein: CASSQEVRYTF; CDR3 DNA: TGTGCCAGCAGCCAAGAAGTGCGCTACACCTTC
D gene: .; V gene: TRBV5-1; J gene: TRBJ1-1; clone size: .; CDR3 protein: CASSLVPGQNTEAFF; CDR3 DNA: TGCGCCAGCAGCTTGGTTCCGGGACAGAACACTGAAGCTTTCTTT
D gene: TRBD1; V gene: TRBV27; J gene: TRBJ1-2; clone size: many; CDR3 protein: CASSPRQGFGGYTF; CDR3 DNA: TGTGCCAGCAGTCCCCGACAGGGATTTGGTGGCTACACCTTC
D gene: TRBD1; V gene: TRBV10-3; J gene: TRBJ1-1; clone size: .; CDR3 protein: CAISGQGVIDTEAFF; CDR3 DNA: TGTGCCATCAGTGGACAGGGAGTGATAGACACTGAAGCTTTCTTT
D gene: .; V gene: TRBV28; J gene: TRBJ2-4; clone size: .; CDR3 protein: CASSFEGPPKNIQYF; CDR3 DNA: TGTGCCAGCAGTTTTGAGGGTCCCCCAAAAAACATTCAGTACTTC
D gene: .; V gene: TRBV14; J gene: TRBJ1-2; clone size: .; CDR3 protein: CASSQDWVRQDGYTF; CDR3 DNA: TGTGCCAGCAGCCAAGACTGGGTTCGGCAGGATGGCTACACCTTC
D gene: TRBD1; V gene: TRBV6-1; J gene: TRBJ2-6; clone size: .; CDR3 protein: CASSEIGGQGLSGANVLTF; CDR3 DNA: TGTGCCAGCAGTGAGATTGGGGGACAGGGGCTCTCCGGGGCCAACGTCCTGACTTTC
D gene: .; V gene: TRBV6-5; J gene: TRBJ1-6; clone size: .; CDR3 protein: CASSQHLPYNSPLHF; CDR3 DNA: TGTGCCAGCAGCCAGCACCTCCCGTATAATTCACCCCTCCACTTT
D gene: TRBD1; V gene: TRBV6-1; J gene: TRBJ1-6; clone size: .; CDR3 protein: CASSEPGTGGLAGSPLHF; CDR3 DNA: TGTGCCAGCAGTGAACCTGGGACAGGGGGCTTAGCCGGATCACCCCTCCACTTT
D gene: TRBD1; V gene: TRBV7-8; J gene: TRBJ1-6; clone size: .; CDR3 protein: CASSSQGADNSPLHF; CDR3 DNA: TGTGCCAGCAGCTCACAGGGGGCTGATAATTCACCCCTCCACTTT
D gene: .; V gene: TRBV11-2; J gene: TRBJ2-7; clone size: .; CDR3 protein: CASSTNIGRGQHYYEQYF; CDR3 DNA: TGTGCCAGCAGCACCAACATCGGGAGAGGGCAGCACTACTACGAGCAGTACTTC
D gene: .; V gene: TRBV6-5; J gene: TRBJ2-2; clone size: once; CDR3 protein: CASSYGRSTGELFF; CDR3 DNA: TGTGCCAGCAGTTACGGCCGGTCCACCGGGGAGCTGTTTTTT
D gene: .; V gene: TRBV3-1/TRBV3-2; J gene: TRBJ1-6; clone size: .; CDR3 protein: CASSLPTDNSPLHF; CDR3 DNA: TGTGCCAGCAGCCTACCCACAGATAATTCACCCCTCCACTTT
D gene: .; V gene: TRBV7-3; J gene: TRBJ2-5; clone size: .; CDR3 protein: CASSSRGRETQYF; CDR3 DNA: TGTGCCAGCAGCTCTCGGGGGAGGGAGACCCAGTACTTC
D gene: TRBD1; V gene: TRBV6-5; J gene: TRBJ1-4; clone size: .; CDR3 protein: CASIPGGNEKLFF; CDR3 DNA: TGTGCCAGCATTCCAGGGGGGAATGAAAAACTGTTTTTT
D gene: .; V gene: TRBV4-3; J gene: TRBJ2-6; clone size: .; CDR3 protein: CASSQQTGLLSGANVLTF; CDR3 DNA: TGCGCCAGCAGCCAACAGACAGGTTTGCTCTCTGGGGCCAACGTCCTGACTTTC
D gene: .; V gene: TRBV7-9; J gene: TRBJ1-3; clone size: .; CDR3 protein: CASVDSGNTIYF; CDR3 DNA: TGTGCCAGCGTGGACTCTGGAAACACCATATATTTT
D gene: .; V gene: TRBV11-2; J gene: TRBJ2-7; clone size: .; CDR3 protein: CASKIQGGEQYF; CDR3 DNA: TGTGCCAGCAAAATCCAGGGGGGAGAGCAGTACTTC
D gene: .; V gene: TRBV6-2/TRBV6-3; J gene: TRBJ2-1; clone size: .; CDR3 protein: CASSSHLPREGSWQFF; CDR3 DNA: TGTGCCAGCAGTTCCCACCTACCCCGGGAAGGTTCGTGGCAGTTCTTC
D gene: TRBD2; V gene: TRBV5-1; J gene: TRBJ2-3; clone size: .; CDR3 protein: CASSGGLAGGPWRTDTQYF; CDR3 DNA: TGCGCCAGCAGCGGGGGACTAGCGGGAGGGCCGTGGCGGACAGATACGCAGTATTTT
D gene: .; V gene: TRBV7-9; J gene: TRBJ1-4; clone size: few; CDR3 protein: CASSPERGGLFF; CDR3 DNA: TGTGCCAGCAGCCCGGAGAGGGGGGGACTGTTTTTT
D gene: .; V gene: TRBV6-5; J gene: TRBJ2-7; clone size: .; CDR3 protein: CASQLRQGTYEQYF; CDR3 DNA: TGTGCCAGCCAGTTACGTCAGGGCACCTACGAGCAGTACTTC
D gene: .; V gene: TRBV19; J gene: TRBJ1-5; clone size: .; CDR3 protein: CASSTRAQNSNQPQHF; CDR3 DNA: TGTGCCAGTAGTACCCGCGCCCAGAATAGCAATCAGCCCCAGCATTTT
D gene: TRBD1; V gene: TRBV28; J gene: TRBJ2-7; clone size: .; CDR3 protein: CASSLWTGGRYEQYF; CDR3 DNA: TGTGCCAGCAGTTTATGGACAGGGGGGCGCTACGAGCAGTACTTC
D gene: TRBD1; V gene: TRBV28; J gene: TRBJ1-2; clone size: .; CDR3 protein: CATQDRGVYGYTF; CDR3 DNA: TGTGCCACCCAGGACAGGGGTGTCTATGGCTACACCTTC
D gene: TRBD1; V gene: TRBV6-5; J gene: TRBJ2-2; clone size: .; CDR3 protein: CASRGTANTGELFF; CDR3 DNA: TGTGCCAGCAGGGGGACAGCTAACACCGGGGAGCTGTTTTTT
D gene: .; V gene: TRBV2; J gene: TRBJ2-7; clone size: .; CDR3 protein: CASKPGNWNEQYF; CDR3 DNA: TGTGCCAGCAAACCCGGGAACTGGAACGAGCAGTACTTC
D gene: .; V gene: TRBV6-2/TRBV6-3; J gene: TRBJ2-5; clone size: .; CDR3 protein: CASSATGEETQYF; CDR3 DNA: TGTGCCAGCAGTGCAACCGGAGAAGAGACCCAGTACTTC
D gene: .; V gene: TRBV5-1; J gene: TRBJ1-4; clone size: .; CDR3 protein: CASSLAGGSVNEKLFF; CDR3 DNA: TGCGCCAGCAGCTTGGCGGGGGGGTCGGTTAATGAAAAACTGTTTTTT
D gene: .; V gene: TRBV5-8; J gene: TRBJ1-3; clone size: .; CDR3 protein: CASSSRGAGNTIYF; CDR3 DNA: TGTGCCAGCAGCTCGCGGGGAGCTGGAAACACCATATATTTT
D gene: TRBD1; V gene: TRBV28; J gene: TRBJ1-1; clone size: .; CDR3 protein: CASSTTDRGLHTEAFF; CDR3 DNA: TGTGCCAGCAGTACCACCGACAGGGGCCTCCACACTGAAGCTTTCTTT
D gene: TRBD1; V gene: TRBV5-6; J gene: TRBJ2-7; clone size: .; CDR3 protein: CASSFDRGPYEQYF; CDR3 DNA: TGTGCCAGCAGCTTCGACAGGGGACCGTACGAGCAGTACTTC